The 23 T cell receptor beta chains in this list originate from one sample, sequenced in a study of PD-L1 blockade in urothelial cancer. Libraries were prepared by immunoSEQ multiplex PCR; TCRdb keeps only in-frame clonotypes and omits some of them. Of about 76,000 clones in the sample, 85% to 90% are singletons; the top ten hold under 6%. Stated time point: pretreatment peripheral blood. The source was PBMCs, collected around atezolizumab (anti-PD-L1) treatment. The source of these receptors is a man in his 70s with urothelial cancer.

The chain is built from TRBV6-6 and TRBJ2-7; 7 bases are shared with TRBD1. This CDR3 is built from 15 residues. After removal of 6 bases from V and 3 bases from J, the junction contained 11 bases not matched to a gene. Germline loops: CDR1 MNHNY, CDR2 SVGAGI (reference sequence). The CDR3 sequence: CASSGPRDSYYEQYF. The CDR3 DNA is TGTGCCAGCAGCGGCCCTCGGGACAGCTACTACGAGCAGTACTTC.

The rearrangement uses TRBV28 and TRBJ2-5; 8 nucleotides agree with TRBD2. CDR1 and CDR2 from the germline V gene are MDHEN and SYDVKM. V was clipped by 0 bases and J by 2 bases; unmatched bases: 5. The CDR3 contains 16 residues. CDR3 DNA: TGTGCCAGCAGTTTATGGTTAGCGGGAAGGCAAGAGACCCAGTACTTC. Its protein product is CASSLWLAGRQETQYF.

The chain combines TRBV5-1 with TRBJ2-1, with a tentative D call TRBD1 (6 bases). V lost 0 bases to trimming and J lost 5 bases, with 18 bases between them. This CDR3 contains 17 residues. CDR1 and CDR2 (germline): SGHRS, YFSETQ. The DNA for the CDR3 is TGCGCCAGCAGCTTGGGCCCCGGTGGGGGCACCCACAATGAGCAGTTCTTC. As protein: CASSLGPGGGTHNEQFF.

The chain carries TRBV18 and TRBJ1-1, with 9 bases matching TRBD1. With 2 bases clipped from V and 10 bases from J, the junction kept 8 bases outside the gene matches. The CDR3 consists of 14 residues. Germline values: CDR1 KGHSH, CDR2 LQKENI. The CDR3 nucleotides are TGTGCCAGCTCACCAGAGAAAGGGACAGGGTTAGCTTTCTTT. Protein sequence: CASSPEKGTGLAFF.

The rearrangement joins TRBV7-9 to TRBJ2-1; TRBD2 matches at 10 bases. The trim removed 3 bases at V and 4 bases at J, leaving 9 bases unmatched. Germline values: CDR1 SEHNR, CDR2 FQNEAQ (reference sequence). The CDR3 sequence is 17 residues long. The CDR3 DNA sequence: TGTGCCAGCAGCTTCCAACTACTAGCGGGAAGGTACAATGAGCAGTTCTTC. Its translation is CASSFQLLAGRYNEQFF.

V and J are TRBV5-1 and TRBJ2-4, with D perhaps matching TRBD1 (5 bases). V dropped 8 bases and J dropped 6 bases, with 15 bases sitting between them. Germline values: CDR1 SGHRS, CDR2 YFSETQ. CDR3 length: 13 amino acids. This CDR3 reads CASRSRDGNIQYF. CDR3 in DNA: TGCGCCAGTCGAAGCAGGGATGGAAACATTCAGTACTTC.

J is TRBJ2-5 and V is TRBV10-3; 7 bases are a match to TRBD2. The CDR3 contains 14 residues. CDR1 is ENHRY and CDR2 is SYGVKD in the germline V gene. Germline trimming cut 4 bases from V and 4 bases from J; bases unmatched to any gene: 6. DNA of the CDR3: TGTGCCATCAGTGGGGGGGGTCAGGGAGAGACCCAGTACTTC. This gives the protein CAISGGGQGETQYF.

The rearrangement joins TRBV5-1 to TRBJ2-2, with TRBD2 matching 7 bases. The CDR3 loop spans 16 amino acids. J gave up 0 bases and V 0 bases, and 2 bases lay outside the gene matches. Per germline, CDR1 SGHRS and CDR2 YFSETQ. The CDR3 coding sequence is TGCGCCAGCAGCTTGGCGGCGGGGGCGAACACCGGGGAGCTGTTTTTT. This translates into CASSLAAGANTGELFF.

The CDR3 nucleotides read TGTGCCAGCAGCTGGGACAGAGATCAGCCCCAGCATTTT. This codes for CASSWDRDQPQHF. The chain combines TRBV6-5 with TRBJ1-5; 7 nucleotides match TRBD1. This CDR3 spans 13 amino acids. Per germline, CDR1 MNHEY and CDR2 SVGAGI. Germline trimming cut 6 bases from V and 5 bases from J; bases unmatched to any gene: 4.

The sample holds a few counts of this clone. J is TRBJ2-5 and V is TRBV6-6, with D perhaps TRBD2 (6 bases). CDR3 size: 16 residues. Germline CDR1 MNHNY, CDR2 SVGAGI (reference sequence). V was clipped by 0 bases and J by 2 bases, with 13 bases between them. Here the CDR3 reads CASSYSNLATQETQYF. In DNA, the CDR3 is TGTGCCAGCAGTTACTCGAATCTAGCGACTCAAGAGACCCAGTACTTC.

This chain uses TRBV10-3 with TRBJ2-2; D not certain. Germline CDR1 reads ENHRY; CDR2 reads SYGVKD. Between the trimmed V and J ends, which lost 8 bases and 0 bases, there was a span of 10 bases. This CDR3 is 14 amino acids long. The CDR3 DNA is TGTGCCATCGGCAACGGAGCGAACACCGGGGAGCTGTTTTTT. Translated: CAIGNGANTGELFF.

This chain links TRBV6-6 with TRBJ2-7; TRBD1 matches at 7 bases. The CDR3 is 15 amino acids. The ends lost 7 bases at V and 4 bases at J; junction bases unmatched: 13. From germline, CDR1 is MNHNY and CDR2 SVGAGI (reference sequence). For the CDR3, the DNA is TGTGCCAGCACCATATCGTGGGACAGTGGGTACGAGCAGTACTTC. This encodes CASTISWDSGYEQYF.

With respect to this clone: Other DNA sequences in the same sample also yield this CDR3. The gene calls are TRBV5-4 and TRBJ2-1; the match to TRBD2 covers 7 bases. Per germline, CDR1 SGHNT and CDR2 YYREEE (reference sequence). V was pared by 5 bases and J by 7 bases, with 15 bases of the junction left unmatched. The CDR3 runs 16 residues. The CDR3 DNA reads TGTGCCAGCAGTCTCGAACTGGCGGGAGTTGGAAATGAGCAGTTCTTC. This sequence encodes CASSLELAGVGNEQFF.

A remark on this clone: In the same sample, other DNA sequences code for this CDR3. The chain recombines TRBV14 with TRBJ1-1, with 8 positions matching TRBD1. The CDR3 covers 15 residues. Germline-derived CDR1 and CDR2 are SGHDN and FVKESK. With 2 bases clipped from V and 3 bases from J, the junction kept 5 bases outside the gene matches. CDR3 sequence reads: CASSQRTGRDTEAFF. CDR3 in DNA: TGTGCCAGCAGCCAACGGACAGGGAGAGACACTGAAGCTTTCTTT.

V gene TRBV28 combines with J gene TRBJ1-2, with 10 positions matching TRBD1. The CDR3 covers 14 residues. The ends lost 5 bases at V and 10 bases at J; junction bases unmatched: 10. Germline V gene lookup returns CDR1 MDHEN and CDR2 SYDVKM. The CDR3 protein is CASSTPGTGEFYTF. The CDR3 region has the DNA TGTGCCAGCAGTACTCCCGGGACAGGGGAATTCTACACCTTC.

The chain combines TRBV5-4 with TRBJ1-1, with D unresolved. The V end lost 2 bases, the J end lost 7 bases, and 15 bases lay between the germline ends. The CDR3 consists of 14 residues. CDR1 is SGHNT, CDR2 YYREEE, per germline (reference sequence). The CDR3 nucleotides read TGTGCCAGCAGCTTAGGCCTCATAGCGGGTGAAGCTTTCTTT. It encodes CASSLGLIAGEAFF.

V and J are TRBV12-5 and TRBJ2-3; D is possibly TRBD1 (6 bases). Germline V gives CDR1 LGHNT, CDR2 FRNRAP. This CDR3 spans 17 amino acids. V lost 0 bases and J lost 5, with 18 bases in between. This chain's CDR3 is CASGLVRGQQGGDTQYF. DNA of the CDR3: TGTGCTAGTGGTTTGGTACGTGGGCAACAAGGGGGAGATACGCAGTATTTT.

Points on this clone: Other DNA sequences in this specimen translate into the identical CDR3. V is TRBV5-1 and J is TRBJ2-7, with D perhaps matching TRBD1 (6 bases). This CDR3 is built from 12 residues. Germline-derived CDR1 and CDR2 are SGHRS and YFSETQ. With 4 bases removed from V and 6 bases from J, the gap between germline ends came to 11 bases. The CDR3 reads CASSRTGSEQYF. DNA for the CDR3: TGCGCCAGCAGCCGCACAGGGAGCGAGCAGTACTTC.

V usage is TRBV28 and J usage is TRBJ2-4; 7 bases are shared with TRBD1. The germline CDR1 and CDR2 sequences are MDHEN and SYDVKM. Trimming at V came to 5 bases and at J to 3 bases, leaving 10 bases not matched to a gene. This CDR3 has 16 amino acids. CDR3 in amino acids: CASSLTTGLDKNIQYF. CDR3 DNA sequence: TGTGCCAGCAGTCTAACGACAGGGTTGGACAAAAACATTCAGTACTTC. Variable domain in full (rest from reference TRBV28 and TRBJ2-4): DVKVTQSSRYLVKRTGEKVFLECVQDMDHENMFWYRQDPGLGLRLIYFSYDVKMKEKGDIPEGYSVSREKKERFSLILESASTNQTSMYLCASSLTTGLDKNIQYFGAGTRLSVL.

This clone has just a few counts. The V call is TRBV10-3, the J call TRBJ2-1; tentatively, D is TRBD2 (5 bases). The CDR3 has 17 residues. Looked up from germline, CDR1 is ENHRY and CDR2 is SYGVKD. Trimming cost V 5 bases and J 5 bases, with 22 bases left between them. The CDR3 DNA reads TGTGCCATCAGTCCAACATTAAGCGCGGGTGTAGACAATGAGCAGTTCTTC. It codes for CAISPTLSAGVDNEQFF.

The chain uses TRBV10-3 and TRBJ2-7; D is undetermined. Germline V CDR1 and CDR2: ENHRY, SYGVKD. Trimming shortened V by 3 bases and J by 3 bases, and 3 bases separated the two germline ends. The CDR3 has 11 residues. CDR3 nucleotides: TGTGCCATCAGTGACAGCTACGAGCAGTACTTC. It yields the protein CAISDSYEQYF.

The CDR3 here is CASSLTTQGVGTDTQYF. The CDR3 nucleotides are TGCGCCAGCAGCCTCACTACACAGGGGGTAGGCACAGATACGCAGTATTTT. This rearrangement joins TRBV4-1 to TRBJ2-3, with TRBD1 matching 8 bases. Germline V gene data show CDR1 as MGHRA and CDR2 as YSYEKL. V shed 4 bases, J shed 1 base, and the junction held 10 bases outside the gene matches. The CDR3 runs 17 residues.

A few counts support this clone. The chain carries TRBV6-8 and TRBJ2-7; the D gene is possibly TRBD1 (6 bases). In germline, CDR1 is MNHGY, CDR2 SAAAGT. This CDR3 spans 16 amino acids. Trimming pared 2 bases from V and 0 bases from J, leaving 14 bases between. CDR3 residues: CASSYAPDRLSYEQYF. In nucleotides, the CDR3 is TGTGCCAGCAGTTACGCCCCAGACAGGCTCTCCTACGAGCAGTACTTC.